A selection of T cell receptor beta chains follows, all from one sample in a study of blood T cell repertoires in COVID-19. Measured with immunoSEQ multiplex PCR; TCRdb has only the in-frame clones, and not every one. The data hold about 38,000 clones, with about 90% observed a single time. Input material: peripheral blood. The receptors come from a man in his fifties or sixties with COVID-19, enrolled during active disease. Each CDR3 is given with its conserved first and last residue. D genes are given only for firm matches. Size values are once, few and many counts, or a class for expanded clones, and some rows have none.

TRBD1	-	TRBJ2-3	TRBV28	CASSRSTGEIADTQYF	TGTGCCAGCAGTCGATCGACAGGGGAGATCGCAGATACGCAGTATTTT
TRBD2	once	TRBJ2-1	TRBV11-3	CASSLSGSSYNEQFF	TGTGCCAGCAGCTTGAGCGGGAGCTCCTACAATGAGCAGTTCTTC
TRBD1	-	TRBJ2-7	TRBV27	CASRTLSRTGGYEQYF	TGTGCCAGCCGCACTCTTTCGCGGACAGGGGGCTACGAGCAGTACTTC
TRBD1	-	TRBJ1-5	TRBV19	CASSIDREAPQPQHF	TGTGCCAGTAGTATTGACAGGGAAGCGCCTCAGCCCCAGCATTTT
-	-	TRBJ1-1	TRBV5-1	CASSLGQDNTEAFF	TGCGCCAGCAGCTTGGGACAAGACAACACTGAAGCTTTCTTT
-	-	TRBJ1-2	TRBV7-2	CASSLYRDGYTF	TGTGCCAGCAGCCTATACAGGGATGGCTACACCTTC
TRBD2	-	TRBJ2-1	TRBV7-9	CASSPGTNLNEQFF	TGTGCCAGCAGCCCAGGGACTAACCTCAATGAGCAGTTCTTC
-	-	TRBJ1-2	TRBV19	CASIPDPGSLSGYTF	TGTGCCAGTATCCCCGATCCGGGTTCTCTTAGTGGCTACACCTTC
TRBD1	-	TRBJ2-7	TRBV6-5	CASRPRQGRIEQYF	TGTGCCAGCCGGCCTAGACAGGGGAGGATCGAGCAGTACTTC
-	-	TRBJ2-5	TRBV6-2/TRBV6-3	CASSYVGQRKSETQYF	TGTGCCAGCAGTTACGTAGGTCAGCGGAAATCGGAGACCCAGTACTTC
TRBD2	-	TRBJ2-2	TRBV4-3	CASSQDPLADTGELFF	TGCGCCAGCAGCCAAGATCCTCTAGCGGACACCGGGGAGCTGTTTTTT
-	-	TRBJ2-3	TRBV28	CASSRAGPTDTQYF	TGTGCCAGCTCAAGGGCGGGGCCTACAGATACGCAGTATTTT
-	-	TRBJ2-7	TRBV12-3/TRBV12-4	CASSSFYEQYF	TGTGCCAGCAGTTCTTTCTACGAGCAGTACTTC
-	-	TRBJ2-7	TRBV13	CASSSNLRASSYEQYF	TGTGCCAGCAGCTCCAACCTGCGGGCGAGCTCCTACGAGCAGTACTTC
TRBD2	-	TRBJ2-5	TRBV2	CASSGLAGAQETQYF	TGTGCCAGCAGCGGACTAGCGGGAGCCCAAGAGACCCAGTACTTC
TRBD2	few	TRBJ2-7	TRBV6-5	CASSSGSRNEQYF	TGTGCCAGCAGTAGCGGGAGTCGTAACGAGCAGTACTTC
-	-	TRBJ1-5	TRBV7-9	CASSLDSSNQPQHF	TGTGCCAGCAGTCTGGACAGTAGCAATCAGCCCCAGCATTTT
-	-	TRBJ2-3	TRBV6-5	CASADSSTDTQYF	TGTGCCAGCGCGGACAGTAGCACAGATACGCAGTATTTT
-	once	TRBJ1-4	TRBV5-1	CASSPDEGTLDEKLFF	TGCGCCAGCAGCCCCGACGAGGGGACTTTGGATGAAAAACTGTTTTTT
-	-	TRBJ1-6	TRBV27	CASSTLQGPYNSPLHF	TGTGCCAGCAGTACCTTACAGGGCCCTTATAATTCACCCCTCCACTTT
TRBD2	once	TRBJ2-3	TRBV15	CATSRGTGGDTQYF	TGTGCCACCAGCAGAGGCACGGGAGGAGATACGCAGTATTTT
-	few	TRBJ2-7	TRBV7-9	CASSLTGRDEQYF	TGTGCCAGCAGCTTAACAGGGCGCGACGAGCAGTACTTC
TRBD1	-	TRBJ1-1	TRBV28	CASRRQGRAEAFF	TGTGCCAGCAGACGACAGGGAAGGGCCGAAGCTTTCTTT
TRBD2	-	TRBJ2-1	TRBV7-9	CASSLRASGSQGEQFF	TGTGCCAGCAGCTTAAGGGCTAGCGGGAGCCAGGGGGAGCAGTTCTTC
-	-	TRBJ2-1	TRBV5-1	CASSLDTQGGEQFF	TGCGCCAGCAGCTTGGACACACAAGGGGGTGAGCAGTTCTTC
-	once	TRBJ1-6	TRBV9	CASSVDREVYNSPLHF	TGTGCCAGCAGCGTAGATCGGGAGGTCTATAATTCACCCCTCCACTTT
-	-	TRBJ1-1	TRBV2	CASSAGGGPNEAFF	TGTGCCAGCAGTGCCGGGGGGGGGCCGAATGAAGCTTTCTTT
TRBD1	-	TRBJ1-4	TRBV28	CASIPETGDEKLFF	TGTGCCAGCATTCCCGAGACAGGGGACGAAAAACTGTTTTTT
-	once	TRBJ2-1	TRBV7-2	CASSRKRTINEQFF	TGTGCCAGCAGCCGGAAGCGGACGATAAATGAGCAGTTCTTC
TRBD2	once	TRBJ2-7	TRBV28	CASRYSSGISYEQYF	TGTGCCAGCAGATATAGTAGCGGGATCTCCTACGAGCAGTACTTC
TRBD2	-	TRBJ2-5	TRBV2	CASSESGLAGETQYF	TGTGCCAGCAGTGAGAGTGGACTAGCGGGAGAGACCCAGTACTTC
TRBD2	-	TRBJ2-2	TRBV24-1	CATSDFTGTSGSPSNTGELFF	TGTGCCACCAGTGATTTTACCGGGACTAGCGGGAGCCCGTCGAACACCGGGGAGCTGTTTTTT
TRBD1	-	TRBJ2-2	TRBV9	CASSPRQGVSTGELFF	TGTGCCAGCAGCCCCCGACAGGGGGTATCAACCGGGGAGCTGTTTTTT
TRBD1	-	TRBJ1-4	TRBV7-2	CASSTYRGRNEKLFF	TGTGCCAGCAGCACCTACAGGGGGCGTAATGAAAAACTGTTTTTT
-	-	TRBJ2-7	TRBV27	CASSSKTGTFSYEQYF	TGTGCCAGCAGTTCGAAGACAGGTACTTTTTCCTACGAGCAGTACTTC
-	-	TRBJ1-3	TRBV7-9	CASPRGAGNTIYF	TGTGCCAGTCCCCGGGGGGCTGGAAACACCATATATTTT
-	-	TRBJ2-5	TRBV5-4	CASSPRDGQETQYF	TGTGCCAGCAGCCCGCGGGACGGGCAAGAGACCCAGTACTTC
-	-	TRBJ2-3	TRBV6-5	CASTSHTADTQYF	TGTGCCAGCACATCGCACACCGCAGATACGCAGTATTTT
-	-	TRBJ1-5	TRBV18	CASSPPPLDYSNQPQHF	TGTGCCAGCTCACCACCCCCCCTTGACTATAGCAATCAGCCCCAGCATTTT
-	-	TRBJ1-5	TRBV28	CASSLGGVRVQPQHF	TGTGCCAGCAGCCTAGGGGGAGTCAGGGTACAGCCCCAGCATTTT
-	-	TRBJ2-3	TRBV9	CASSTQQADTQYF	TGTGCCAGCAGCACCCAACAGGCAGATACGCAGTATTTT
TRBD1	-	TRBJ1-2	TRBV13	CASSLRGQTDYGYTF	TGTGCCAGCAGCCTTAGGGGACAGACTGACTATGGCTACACCTTC
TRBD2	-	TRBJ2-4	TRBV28	CASTPPGGNIQYF	TGTGCCAGCACCCCCCCGGGGGGAAACATTCAGTACTTC
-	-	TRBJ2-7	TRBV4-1	CASSQGGRYEQYF	TGCGCCAGCAGCCAAGGGGGCAGGTACGAGCAGTACTTC
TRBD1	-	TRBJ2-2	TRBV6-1	CASSEVTGGVTGELFF	TGTGCCAGCAGTGAGGTCACAGGGGGCGTCACCGGGGAGCTGTTTTTT
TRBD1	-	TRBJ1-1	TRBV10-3	CAISEGGGPTEAFF	TGTGCCATCAGTGAGGGAGGGGGCCCCACTGAAGCTTTCTTT
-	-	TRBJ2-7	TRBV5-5	CASSLSLFSYEQYF	TGTGCCAGCAGCTTGAGCCTATTCTCCTACGAGCAGTACTTC
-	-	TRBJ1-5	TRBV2	CASSDPAGQPQHF	TGTGCCAGCAGTGACCCGGCGGGCCAGCCCCAGCATTTT
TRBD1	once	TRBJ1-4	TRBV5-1	CASSSEQGALYEKLFF	TGCGCCAGCAGCTCGGAGCAGGGGGCCCTTTATGAAAAACTGTTTTTT
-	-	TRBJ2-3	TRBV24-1	CATSVASTDTQYF	TGTGCCACCAGTGTGGCCAGCACAGATACGCAGTATTTT
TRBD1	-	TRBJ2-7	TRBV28	CASSLWRGQGAYEQYF	TGTGCCAGCAGTTTATGGAGGGGACAGGGGGCCTACGAGCAGTACTTC
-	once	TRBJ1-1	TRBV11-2	CASSPRRGEAFF	TGTGCCAGCAGCCCCCGACGGGGTGAAGCTTTCTTT
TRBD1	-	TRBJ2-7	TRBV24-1	CATSDSGQGPYSYEQYF	TGTGCCACCAGTGATTCGGGACAGGGCCCTTACAGCTACGAGCAGTACTTC
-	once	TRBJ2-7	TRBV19	CASSQDSPTQQYF	TGTGCCAGTAGTCAGGACAGCCCTACTCAGCAGTACTTC
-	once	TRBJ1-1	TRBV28	CASSLGGARGEAFF	TGTGCCAGCAGTTTGGGGGGGGCGCGGGGTGAAGCTTTCTTT